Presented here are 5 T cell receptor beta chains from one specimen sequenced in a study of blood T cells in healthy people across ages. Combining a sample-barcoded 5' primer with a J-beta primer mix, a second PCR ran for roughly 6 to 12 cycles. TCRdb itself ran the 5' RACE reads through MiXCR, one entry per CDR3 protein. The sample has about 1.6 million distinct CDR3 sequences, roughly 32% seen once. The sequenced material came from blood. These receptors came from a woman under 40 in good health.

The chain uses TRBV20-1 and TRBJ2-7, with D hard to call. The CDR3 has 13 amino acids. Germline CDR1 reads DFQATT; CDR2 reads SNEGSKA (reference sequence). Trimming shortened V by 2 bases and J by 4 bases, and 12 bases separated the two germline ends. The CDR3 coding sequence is TGCAGTGCTAGATCCCACAGCCAATACGAGCAGTACTTC. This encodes CSARSHSQYEQYF.

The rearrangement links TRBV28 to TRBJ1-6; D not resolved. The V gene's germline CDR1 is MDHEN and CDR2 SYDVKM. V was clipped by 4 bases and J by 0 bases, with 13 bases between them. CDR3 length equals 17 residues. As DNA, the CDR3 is TGTGCCAGCAGTTCGGCAGACGCTAGCTCCTATAATTCACCCCTCCACTTT. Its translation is CASSSADASSYNSPLHF.

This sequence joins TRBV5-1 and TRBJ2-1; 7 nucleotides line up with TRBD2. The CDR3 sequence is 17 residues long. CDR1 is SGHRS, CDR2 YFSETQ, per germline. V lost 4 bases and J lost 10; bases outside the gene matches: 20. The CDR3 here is CASSTNPLAGANQEQFF. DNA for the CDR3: TGCGCCAGCAGCACTAACCCTCTGGCGGGAGCGAACCAGGAGCAGTTCTTC.

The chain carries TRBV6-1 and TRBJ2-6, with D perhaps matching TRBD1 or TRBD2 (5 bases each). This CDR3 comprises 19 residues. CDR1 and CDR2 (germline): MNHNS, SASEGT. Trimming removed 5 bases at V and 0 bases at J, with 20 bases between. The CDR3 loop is CASSKRTGTADSGANVLTF. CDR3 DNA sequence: TGTGCCAGCAGTAAACGAACCGGGACCGCAGACTCTGGGGCCAACGTCCTGACTTTC.

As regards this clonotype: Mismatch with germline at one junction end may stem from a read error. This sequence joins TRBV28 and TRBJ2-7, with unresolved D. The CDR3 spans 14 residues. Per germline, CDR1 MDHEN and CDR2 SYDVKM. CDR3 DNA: TGTACCAGCAGTCCACCGACACGTCTGGCGGAGCAGTACTTC. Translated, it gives CTSSPPTRLAEQYF.